This entry features one T cell receptor beta chain sequence. What it binds is not known. V shed 4 bases and J 6 bases; nucleotides not matched to a gene: 6. The CDR3 has 15 amino acids. Germline V lookup: CDR1 MGHRA, CDR2 YSYEKL. TCRdb recomputed calls from the reads with MiXCR, one row per CDR3 protein. The repertoire includes some 700,000 distinct CDR3 sequences, around 32% of them detected once, and over 15% sits in the top ten. The source of the sample is a study of T cell repertoires in cytomegalovirus infection. Background on the study: Alongside well-studied HLA-B-restricted CMV epitopes, recently identified HLA-C-restricted CMV epitopes were also used. Matching HLA type, along with CMV infection, was indicated by public TCR beta signatures. Findings and limits, study-wide: Dominating the ex vivo response were TCR beta clonotypes that were CMV-specific and HLA-C-restricted. Carriers of CMV and the relevant HLA type were discriminated by public TCR beta frequency.

The sequencing used cultured PBMCs, collected from culture after CMV antigen stimulation. The chain employs TRBV4-1 and TRBJ2-2; 9 nucleotides align to TRBD1. This TCR derives from a human donor in good health (CMV status not recorded). Some clones in this sample may be carry-over from other donors' samples. Here the CDR3 DNA reads TGCGCCAGCAGCCTCCAACAGGGGGCCGCCGGGGAGCTGTTTTTT. Its translation is CASSLQQGAAGELFF.